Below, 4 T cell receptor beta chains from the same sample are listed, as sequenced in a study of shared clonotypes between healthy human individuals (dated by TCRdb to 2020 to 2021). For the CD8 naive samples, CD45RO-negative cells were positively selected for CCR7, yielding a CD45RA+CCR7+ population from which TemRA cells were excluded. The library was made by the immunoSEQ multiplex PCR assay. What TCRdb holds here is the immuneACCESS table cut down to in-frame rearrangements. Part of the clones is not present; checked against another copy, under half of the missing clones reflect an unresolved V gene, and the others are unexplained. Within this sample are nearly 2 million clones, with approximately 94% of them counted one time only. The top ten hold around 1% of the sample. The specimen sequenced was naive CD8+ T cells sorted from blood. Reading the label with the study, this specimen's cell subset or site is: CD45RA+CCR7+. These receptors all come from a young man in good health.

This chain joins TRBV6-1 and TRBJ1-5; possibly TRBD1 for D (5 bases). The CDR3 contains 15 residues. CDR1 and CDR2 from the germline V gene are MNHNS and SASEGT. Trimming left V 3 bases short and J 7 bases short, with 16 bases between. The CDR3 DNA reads TGTGCCAGCAGTGATTGGGTTGGGGCCCCCCAGCCCCAGCATTTT. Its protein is CASSDWVGAPQPQHF.

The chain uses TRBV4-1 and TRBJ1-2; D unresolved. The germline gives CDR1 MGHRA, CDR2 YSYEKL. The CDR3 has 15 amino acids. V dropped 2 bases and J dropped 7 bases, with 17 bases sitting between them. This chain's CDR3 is CASSQSPAWVAGYTF. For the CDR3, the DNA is TGCGCCAGCAGCCAAAGTCCCGCTTGGGTGGCTGGCTACACCTTC.

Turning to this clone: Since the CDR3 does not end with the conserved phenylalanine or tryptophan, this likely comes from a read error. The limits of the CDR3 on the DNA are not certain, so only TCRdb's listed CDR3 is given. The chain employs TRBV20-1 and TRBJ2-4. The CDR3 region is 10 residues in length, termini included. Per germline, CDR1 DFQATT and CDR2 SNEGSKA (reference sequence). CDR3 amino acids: CSARGEGSGV.

The CDR3 loop is CAISELVGTGELFF. Written as DNA, the CDR3 is TGTGCCATCAGTGAGCTAGTCGGGACCGGGGAGCTGTTTTTT. The J gene is TRBJ2-2, the V gene TRBV10-3; the D is unclear. Germline V CDR1 and CDR2: ENHRY, SYGVKD. V was pared by 2 bases and J by 5 bases, with 9 bases between. This CDR3 is 14 amino acids long.